The 31 T cell receptor beta chains below all came from one sample that was sequenced in a study of Ad26.COV2.S vaccination and SARS-CoV-2 variants. Here immunoSEQ multiplex PCR was the method, and the copy in TCRdb shows in-frame clones only, minus some. This table holds 350,000 to 400,000 clones, about 88% found once. Noted treatment: roughly 20 received Ad26.COV2.S at low or high dose, single or two shots; about five received placebo; per-sample allocation not given. Following the first vaccine or placebo injection, samples were taken on day 63. Sequenced here: peripheral blood, sampled in a trial of Ad26.COV2.S vaccine versus placebo. These receptors were taken from a person between 18 and 65 years old who received the Ad26.COV2.S COVID-19 vaccine or a placebo.

The chain is built from TRBV5-4 and TRBJ2-7, with 8 positions matching TRBD1. Germline loops: CDR1 SGHNT, CDR2 YYREEE (reference sequence). The ends lost 4 bases at V and 3 bases at J; junction bases unmatched: 3. The CDR3 is made up of 13 amino acids. Written as DNA, the CDR3 is TGTGCCAGCAGCCTGGGGACAGGCTACGAGCAGTACTTC. Protein product: CASSLGTGYEQYF.

The rearrangement joins TRBV11-2 to TRBJ2-3; D remains unclear. V was pared by 2 bases and J by 1 base, with 7 bases between. The CDR3 totals 14 residues. Germline V CDR1 and CDR2: SGHAT, FQNNGV. In nucleotides, the CDR3 is TGTGCCAGCAGCTTATATCTCCGCACAGATACGCAGTATTTT. Its translation: CASSLYLRTDTQYF.

The rearrangement joins TRBV12-5 to TRBJ1-5; D may be TRBD1 (6 bases). There are 16 residues in the CDR3. V gave up 2 bases and J gave up 8 bases, with 19 bases separating them. Germline values: CDR1 LGHNT, CDR2 FRNRAP. CDR3 DNA sequence: TGTGCTAGTGGTTTGACCCTCTCCAGGGGAAAGGAGCCCCAGCATTTT. As protein: CASGLTLSRGKEPQHF.

The chain employs TRBV18 and TRBJ1-1, with D maybe TRBD1 (6 bases). The CDR3 runs to 13 residues. V shed 6 bases and J shed 4 bases, with 12 bases lying between them. Germline lookup yields CDR1 KGHSH and CDR2 LQKENI. This CDR3 reads CASSGGQGTEAFF. The CDR3 bases are TGTGCCAGCTCCGGGGGCCAGGGCACTGAAGCTTTCTTT.

The chain uses TRBV6-5 and TRBJ1-6; no firm D call. The germline CDR1 and CDR2 sequences are MNHEY and SVGAGI. The CDR3 has 15 amino acids. Trimming removed 7 bases at V and 9 bases at J, with 19 bases between. The CDR3 reads CASNPSGGEGSPLHF. CDR3 DNA: TGTGCCAGCAACCCCTCAGGAGGTGAGGGTTCACCCCTCCACTTT.

The V and J genes are TRBV19 and TRBJ1-5, with unresolved D. The V gene lost 6 bases and the J gene lost 2 bases, with 14 bases spanning the gap. This CDR3 is built from 15 residues. From germline, CDR1 is LNHDA and CDR2 SQIVND (reference sequence). Here the CDR3 DNA reads TGTGCCAGTAGCCCGGGTGGTCGCGGCAATCAGCCCCAGCATTTT. This sequence encodes CASSPGGRGNQPQHF. The whole variable domain, filled in from reference TRBV19 and TRBJ1-5, reads DGGITQSPKYLFRKEGQNVTLSCEQNLNHDAMYWYRQDPGQGLRLIYYSQIVNDFQKGDIAEGYSVSREKKESFPLTVTSAQKNPTAFYLCASSPGGRGNQPQHFGDGTRLSIL.

The V gene is TRBV24-1, the J gene TRBJ2-1; 9 bases map to TRBD2. Germline CDR1 KGHDR, CDR2 SFDVKD. V dropped 0 bases and J dropped 10; count of bases not matched to a gene: 24. The CDR3 is 21 amino acids. CDR3 amino acids: CATSDLHGRTTSRGGAGEQFF. The CDR3 region has the DNA TGTGCCACCAGTGATTTGCACGGTCGGACCACGTCGCGGGGGGGCGCGGGGGAGCAGTTCTTC.

The V gene is TRBV19, the J gene TRBJ2-7, with a tentative D call TRBD1 (7 bases). V was cut by 4 bases and J by 6 bases, with 16 bases left in between. The CDR3 consists of 14 residues. Looked up from germline, CDR1 is LNHDA and CDR2 is SQIVND (reference sequence). The CDR3 coding sequence is TGTGCCAGTAGTACAGGGGGGCGTTCGTCCGAGCAGTACTTC. It is translated as CASSTGGRSSEQYF.

The chain uses TRBV7-9 and TRBJ1-2; 8 bases are shared with TRBD1. The CDR3 extends over 14 amino acids. Trimming took 5 bases from V and 8 from J; bases not matched to a gene: 10. CDR1 SEHNR and CDR2 FQNEAQ come from the germline V gene (reference sequence). The CDR3 DNA sequence: TGTGCCAGCAGCCCAGGGGGCGATCCCCGCGGCTACACCTTC. This gives the protein CASSPGGDPRGYTF.

The chain joins TRBV6-5 to TRBJ2-7; D gene uncertain. The germline CDR1 and CDR2 sequences are MNHEY and SVGAGI. The V end lost 2 bases, the J end lost 5 bases, and 16 bases lay between the germline ends. The length of the CDR3 is 15 residues. CDR3 DNA: TGTGCCAGCAGTTACGCCTGGCAGCCTATTAACGAGCAGTACTTC. Its translation: CASSYAWQPINEQYF.

This clone has only a few counts. The chain links TRBV3-1 (or the pseudogene TRBV3-2) to TRBJ2-2, with TRBD1 identical over 7 bases. The germline V gene has CDR1 LGHDT and CDR2 YNNKEL (reference sequence). The length of the CDR3 is 16 residues. The V gene end was trimmed by 0 bases and the J gene end by 7 bases; junction bases not matched to a gene: 8. CDR3 sequence reads: CASSQEFETGYGELFF. The DNA of the CDR3 is TGTGCCAGCAGCCAAGAGTTCGAGACAGGGTACGGGGAGCTGTTTTTT.

CDR3 coding DNA: TGTGCTAGCGGCGGCGGTCACCCGGCCCTAAATGAGCAGTTCTTC. Protein product: CASGGGHPALNEQFF. J is TRBJ2-1 and V is TRBV12-5, with D unresolved. From germline, CDR1 is LGHNT and CDR2 FRNRAP. The ends were cut back, 9 bases at V and 7 bases at J, with 22 bases in the middle. The CDR3 runs 15 residues.

This clone appeared a few times. This sequence joins TRBV7-2 and TRBJ2-3; the D gene is possibly TRBD1 (6 bases). CDR1 is SGHTA and CDR2 is FQGNSA in the germline V gene. The CDR3 is 15 residues long. Trimming left V 6 bases short and J 0 bases short, with 13 bases between. CDR3 amino acids: CASRYRVASTDTQYF. DNA for the CDR3: TGTGCCAGCAGATACAGGGTAGCTAGCACAGATACGCAGTATTTT.

This clone has more than one count but fewer than ten. This sequence joins TRBV2 and TRBJ1-5; D is unclear. The CDR3 contains 14 residues. Germline CDR1 reads SNHLY; CDR2 reads FYNNEI. Trimming stripped 3 bases from V and 1 base from J, with 7 bases between. CDR3 nucleotides: TGTGCCAGCAGTGAGGTTAGGAGCAATCAGCCCCAGCATTTT. Residues: CASSEVRSNQPQHF.

V is TRBV4-2 and J is TRBJ2-1, with unresolved D. The CDR3 totals 14 residues. Looked up from germline, CDR1 is LGHNA and CDR2 is YNFKEQ. V was trimmed by 0 bases and J by 3 bases, leaving 6 bases between them. This chain's CDR3 is CASSQENDYNEQFF. Written as DNA, the CDR3 is TGTGCCAGCAGCCAAGAGAATGACTACAATGAGCAGTTCTTC.

Concerning this clone: Other DNA sequences within the sample encode an identical CDR3. The rearrangement joins TRBV4-1 to TRBJ2-7, with a weak D call TRBD2 (5 bases). The V end was cut by 0 bases, the J end by 3 bases, with 9 bases between. This CDR3 is 14 amino acids long. Germline V gene sequence: CDR1 MGHRA, CDR2 YSYEKL. Here the CDR3 DNA reads TGCGCCAGCAGCCAAGATACGGGGAGCTACGAGCAGTACTTC. It codes for CASSQDTGSYEQYF.

The chain links TRBV7-2 to TRBJ2-5; 11 bases are a match to TRBD2. This CDR3 comprises 15 residues. V shed 0 bases and J 5 bases; nucleotides not matched to a gene: 2. Germline V gene data show CDR1 as SGHTA and CDR2 as FQGNSA. The chain's CDR3 is CASSLAASGGETQYF. The CDR3 region has the DNA TGTGCCAGCAGCTTAGCCGCTAGCGGGGGGGAGACCCAGTACTTC.

The gene calls are TRBV2 and TRBJ1-2; D unclear. Per germline, CDR1 SNHLY and CDR2 FYNNEI. The CDR3 sequence is 10 residues long. V was clipped by 6 bases and J by 2 bases, with 1 base between them. This CDR3 reads CASRNYGYTF. The CDR3 region has the DNA TGTGCCAGCAGGAACTATGGCTACACCTTC.

The genes are TRBV4-1 and TRBJ2-2, with a weak D call TRBD2 (5 bases). With 2 bases removed from V and 7 bases from J, the gap between germline ends came to 14 bases. Germline CDR1 reads MGHRA; CDR2 reads YSYEKL. The CDR3 contains 15 residues. The CDR3 DNA reads as TGCGCCAGCAGCCAAAGACGGCTAGCAGACGGGGAGCTGTTTTTT. Protein product: CASSQRRLADGELFF.

The chain links TRBV3-1 (or the pseudogene TRBV3-2) to TRBJ2-5, with 9 bases lining up with TRBD2. This CDR3 is 16 amino acids long. Germline CDR1 reads LGHDT; CDR2 reads YNNKEL (reference sequence). V was pared by 1 base and J by 5 bases, with 8 bases of the junction left unmatched. The CDR3 DNA is TGTGCCAGCAGCCAAGGAGGGCGGGGGGGCCTTGAGACCCAGTACTTC. It translates to CASSQGGRGGLETQYF.

The chain has TRBV5-4 and TRBJ2-5; D is perhaps TRBD1 (7 bases). The germline V and J ends were trimmed by 2 bases and 4 bases, with 12 bases remaining between them. CDR3 size: 14 residues. Germline V gives CDR1 SGHNT, CDR2 YYREEE (reference sequence). This chain's CDR3 is CASSFNRGGETQYF. The CDR3, as DNA: TGTGCCAGCAGCTTTAACAGGGGAGGAGAGACCCAGTACTTC.

J is TRBJ1-2 and V is TRBV5-1; 7 bases are a match to TRBD1. The ends lost 3 bases at V and 6 bases at J; junction bases unmatched: 8. The length of the CDR3 is 14 residues. Germline CDR1 and CDR2: SGHRS and YFSETQ. The chain's CDR3 is CASSSGGQPDGYTF. The CDR3 DNA follows: TGCGCCAGCAGCTCCGGGGGACAGCCTGATGGCTACACCTTC.

As concerns this clone: This sample also contains other DNA sequences that code for the same CDR3. The J gene is TRBJ2-7, the V gene TRBV19, with TRBD1 matching 7 bases. V trimming: 4 bases; J trimming: 0 bases; junction bases outside the gene matches: 6. Germline CDR1 LNHDA, CDR2 SQIVND (reference sequence). CDR3 length: 15 residues. This CDR3 is CASSKTGPGSYEQYF. The CDR3 DNA is TGTGCCAGTAGTAAGACAGGGCCCGGCTCCTACGAGCAGTACTTC. The entire variable domain, with the rest obtained from reference TRBV19 and TRBJ2-7, is as follows: DGGITQSPKYLFRKEGQNVTLSCEQNLNHDAMYWYRQDPGQGLRLIYYSQIVNDFQKGDIAEGYSVSREKKESFPLTVTSAQKNPTAFYLCASSKTGPGSYEQYFGPGTRLTVT.

The chain joins TRBV4-1 to TRBJ2-1; TRBD2 might be the D (6 bases). The CDR3 length is 18 residues. Germline V gene data show CDR1 as MGHRA and CDR2 as YSYEKL. The V and J ends lost 3 bases and 0 bases respectively, with 18 bases between them. The CDR3 bases are TGCGCCAGCAGCCAGGATCTTCATTCCGGGGGCTCCTACAATGAGCAGTTCTTC. Its protein product is CASSQDLHSGGSYNEQFF.

V gene TRBV7-9 combines with J gene TRBJ2-3; no firm D call. CDR1 is SEHNR and CDR2 is FQNEAQ in the germline V gene (reference sequence). With 5 bases removed from V and 13 bases from J, the gap between germline ends came to 16 bases. This CDR3 is 12 amino acids long. The chain's CDR3 is CASSVDFGSEYF. The CDR3 DNA follows: TGTGCCAGCAGCGTCGACTTTGGATCGGAGTATTTT.

The rearrangement links TRBV5-5 to TRBJ2-5; D is possibly TRBD1 or TRBD2 (5 bases each). CDR1 is SGHKS and CDR2 is YYEKEE in the germline V gene (reference sequence). The CDR3 runs 15 residues. V lost 0 bases and J lost 5, with 14 bases in between. The DNA for the CDR3 is TGTGCCAGCAGCTTGGAGGGACGGCAGGCGGAGACCCAGTACTTC. It specifies CASSLEGRQAETQYF.

V and J are TRBV3-1 (or the pseudogene TRBV3-2) and TRBJ1-6, with D tentatively TRBD1 (6 bases). This CDR3 has 15 amino acids. Germline assignment: CDR1 LGHDT and CDR2 YNNKEL (reference sequence). V shed 2 bases and J shed 7 bases, with 12 bases lying between them. For the CDR3, the DNA is TGTGCCAGCAGCCAAAACAGGGCCGGGAATTCACCCCTCCACTTT. Translating gives CASSQNRAGNSPLHF.

Note on this clone: The sample has other DNA sequences that encode this CDR3 too. V is TRBV4-1 and J is TRBJ1-3; D unresolved. CDR3 length: 16 amino acids. CDR1 is MGHRA and CDR2 is YSYEKL in the germline V gene. Trimming stripped 0 bases from V and 0 bases from J, with 9 bases between. The CDR3 sequence: CASSQDRRGSGNTIYF. CDR3 DNA sequence: TGCGCCAGCAGCCAAGATCGTCGAGGCTCTGGAAACACCATATATTTT.

The V gene is TRBV5-5, the J gene TRBJ2-5; D not certain. The CDR3 extends over 14 amino acids. The V and J ends lost 4 bases and 1 base respectively, with 11 bases between them. Germline CDR1 SGHKS, CDR2 YYEKEE (reference sequence). Here the CDR3 reads CASSRLGSQETQYF. Written as DNA, the CDR3 is TGTGCCAGCAGCCGCTTGGGGTCCCAAGAGACCCAGTACTTC.

The chain joins TRBV5-4 to TRBJ1-1; the D is unclear. CDR1 is SGHNT and CDR2 is YYREEE in the germline V gene (reference sequence). The CDR3 is 14 residues long. The ends were cut back, 4 bases at V and 8 bases at J, with 18 bases in the middle. DNA of the CDR3: TGTGCCAGCAGCGGCTCGTATGTTCAGAGAGAAGCTTTCTTT. Its translation: CASSGSYVQREAFF.

The genes are TRBV15 and TRBJ1-2; no definite D call. Germline V gene data show CDR1 as LNHNV and CDR2 as YYDKDF (reference sequence). With 0 bases removed from V and 3 bases from J, the gap between germline ends came to 8 bases. The CDR3 loop spans 14 amino acids. The CDR3 here is CATSRDRVDYGYTF. The CDR3, as DNA: TGTGCCACCAGCAGAGATAGGGTAGACTATGGCTACACCTTC. Drawing the rest from reference TRBV15 and TRBJ1-2, the complete variable domain is DAMVIQNPRYQVTQFGKPVTLSCSQTLNHNVMYWYQQKSSQAPKLLFHYYDKDFNNEADTPDNFQSRRPNTSFCFLDIRSPGLGDTAMYLCATSRDRVDYGYTFGSGTRLTVV.